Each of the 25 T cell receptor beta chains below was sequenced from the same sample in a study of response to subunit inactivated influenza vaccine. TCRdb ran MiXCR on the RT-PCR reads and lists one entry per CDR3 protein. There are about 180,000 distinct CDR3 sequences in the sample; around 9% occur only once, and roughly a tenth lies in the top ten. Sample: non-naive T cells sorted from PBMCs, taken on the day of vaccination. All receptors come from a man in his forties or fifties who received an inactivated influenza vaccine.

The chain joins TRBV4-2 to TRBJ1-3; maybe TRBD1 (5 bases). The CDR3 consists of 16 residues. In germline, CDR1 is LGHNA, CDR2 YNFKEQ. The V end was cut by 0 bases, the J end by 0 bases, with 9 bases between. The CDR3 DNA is TGTGCCAGCAGCCAAGAGCAGGGCGTCTCTGGAAACACCATATATTTT. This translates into CASSQEQGVSGNTIYF.

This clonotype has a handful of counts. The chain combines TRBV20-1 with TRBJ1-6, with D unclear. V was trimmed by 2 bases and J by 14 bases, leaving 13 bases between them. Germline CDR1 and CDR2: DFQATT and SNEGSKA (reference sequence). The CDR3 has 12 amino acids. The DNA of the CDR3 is TGCAGTGCTAGACGGGAAACATTCACCCTCCACTTT. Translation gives CSARRETFTLHF.

CDR3 bases: TGTGCCAGCAGCCAAGAACTAGCTACCGGGGAGCTGTTTTTT. It is translated as CASSQELATGELFF. The rearrangement joins TRBV14 to TRBJ2-2; TRBD2 might be the D (6 bases). V dropped 0 bases and J dropped 5 bases, with 7 bases sitting between them. Germline-derived CDR1 and CDR2 are SGHDN and FVKESK. This CDR3 is built from 14 residues.

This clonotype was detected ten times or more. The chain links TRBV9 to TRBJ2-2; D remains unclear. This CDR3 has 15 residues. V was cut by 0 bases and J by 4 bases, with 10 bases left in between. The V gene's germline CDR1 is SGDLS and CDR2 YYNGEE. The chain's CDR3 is CASSVEATGTGELFF. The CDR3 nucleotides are TGTGCCAGCAGCGTAGAGGCTACGGGCACCGGGGAGCTGTTTTTT.

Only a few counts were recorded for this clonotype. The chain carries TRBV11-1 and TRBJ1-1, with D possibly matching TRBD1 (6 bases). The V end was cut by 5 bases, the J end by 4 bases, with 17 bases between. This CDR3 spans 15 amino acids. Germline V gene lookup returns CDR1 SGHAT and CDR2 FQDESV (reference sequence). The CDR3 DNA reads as TGTGCCAGCAGCCGTCCCGTAGGACAGAGCACTGAAGCTTTCTTT. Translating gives CASSRPVGQSTEAFF.

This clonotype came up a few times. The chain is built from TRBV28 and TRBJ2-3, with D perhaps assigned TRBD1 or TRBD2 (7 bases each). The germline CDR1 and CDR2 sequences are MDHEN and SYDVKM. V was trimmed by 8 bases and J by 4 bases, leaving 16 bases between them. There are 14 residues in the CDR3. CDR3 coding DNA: TGTGCCAGCGCTTCCGCAGGGGGGGCAGATACGCAGTATTTT. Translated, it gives CASASAGGADTQYF.

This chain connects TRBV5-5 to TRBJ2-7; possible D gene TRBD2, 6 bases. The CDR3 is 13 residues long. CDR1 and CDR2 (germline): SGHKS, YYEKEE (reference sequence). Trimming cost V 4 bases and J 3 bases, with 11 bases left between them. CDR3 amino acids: CASSREHIYEQYF. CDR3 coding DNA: TGTGCCAGCAGCCGGGAGCATATCTACGAGCAGTACTTC.

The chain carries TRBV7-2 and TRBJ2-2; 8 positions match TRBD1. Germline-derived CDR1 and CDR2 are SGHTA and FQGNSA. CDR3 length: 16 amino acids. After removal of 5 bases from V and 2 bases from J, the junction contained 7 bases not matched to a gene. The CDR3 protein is CASSRTGMVNTGELFF. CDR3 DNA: TGTGCCAGCAGCCGGACAGGGATGGTCAACACCGGGGAGCTGTTTTTT.

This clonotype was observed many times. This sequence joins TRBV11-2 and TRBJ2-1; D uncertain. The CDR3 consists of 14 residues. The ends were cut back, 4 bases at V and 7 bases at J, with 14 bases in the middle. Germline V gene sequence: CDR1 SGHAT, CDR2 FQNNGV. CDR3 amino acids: CASSSLRWPNEQFF. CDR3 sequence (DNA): TGTGCCAGCAGCTCCCTCAGATGGCCAAATGAGCAGTTCTTC.

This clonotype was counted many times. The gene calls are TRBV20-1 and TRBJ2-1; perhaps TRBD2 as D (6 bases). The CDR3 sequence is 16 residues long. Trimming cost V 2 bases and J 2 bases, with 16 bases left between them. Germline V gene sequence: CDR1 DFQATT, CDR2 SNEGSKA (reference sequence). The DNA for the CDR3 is TGCAGTGCTAGAAGTTACGGGAGCCTTACCTACAATGAGCAGTTCTTC. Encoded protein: CSARSYGSLTYNEQFF.

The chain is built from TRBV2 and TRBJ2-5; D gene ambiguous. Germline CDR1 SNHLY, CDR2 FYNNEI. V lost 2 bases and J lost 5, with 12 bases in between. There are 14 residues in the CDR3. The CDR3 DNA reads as TGTGCCAGCAGTGAAAACGGGCCTAGGGAGACCCAGTACTTC. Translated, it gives CASSENGPRETQYF.

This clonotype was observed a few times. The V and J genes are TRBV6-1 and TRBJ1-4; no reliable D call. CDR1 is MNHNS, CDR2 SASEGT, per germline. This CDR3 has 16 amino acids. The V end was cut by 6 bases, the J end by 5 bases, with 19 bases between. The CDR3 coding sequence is TGTGCCAGCAGAAACGTAGACCAGACGCGAAATGAAAAACTGTTTTTT. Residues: CASRNVDQTRNEKLFF.

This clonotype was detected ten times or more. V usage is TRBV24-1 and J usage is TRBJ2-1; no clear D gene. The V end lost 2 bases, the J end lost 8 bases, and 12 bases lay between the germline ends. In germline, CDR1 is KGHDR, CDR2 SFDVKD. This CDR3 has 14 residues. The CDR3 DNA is TGTGCCACCAGTGATTCCGGAGCTGGGTATGAGCAGTTCTTC. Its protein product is CATSDSGAGYEQFF.

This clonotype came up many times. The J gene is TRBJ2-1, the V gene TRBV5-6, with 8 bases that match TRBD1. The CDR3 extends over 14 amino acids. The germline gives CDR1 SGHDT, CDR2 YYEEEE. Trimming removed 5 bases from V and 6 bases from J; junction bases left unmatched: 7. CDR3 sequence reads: CASRETGQGNEQFF. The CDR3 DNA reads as TGTGCCAGCAGGGAGACCGGACAGGGCAATGAGCAGTTCTTC.

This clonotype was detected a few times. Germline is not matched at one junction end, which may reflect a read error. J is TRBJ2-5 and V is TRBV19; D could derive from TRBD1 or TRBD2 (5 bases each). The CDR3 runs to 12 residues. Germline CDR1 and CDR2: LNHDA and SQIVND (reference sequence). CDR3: CASSKARGTQYF. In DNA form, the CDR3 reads TGTGCCAGCAGTAAGGCGAGGGGGACCCAGTACTTC.

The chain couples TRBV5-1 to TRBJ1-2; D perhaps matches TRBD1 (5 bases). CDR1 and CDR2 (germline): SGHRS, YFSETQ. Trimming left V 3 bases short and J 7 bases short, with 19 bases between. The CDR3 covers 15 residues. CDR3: CASSYSDIGEGGYTF. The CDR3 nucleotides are TGCGCCAGCAGCTATTCGGACATCGGAGAAGGTGGCTACACCTTC.

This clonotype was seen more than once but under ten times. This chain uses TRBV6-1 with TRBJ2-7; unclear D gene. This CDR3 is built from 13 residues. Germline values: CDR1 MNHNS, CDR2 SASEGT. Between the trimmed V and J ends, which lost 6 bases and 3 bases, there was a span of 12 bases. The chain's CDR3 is CASRIMGRYEQYF. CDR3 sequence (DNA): TGTGCCAGCAGGATCATGGGCCGCTACGAGCAGTACTTC.

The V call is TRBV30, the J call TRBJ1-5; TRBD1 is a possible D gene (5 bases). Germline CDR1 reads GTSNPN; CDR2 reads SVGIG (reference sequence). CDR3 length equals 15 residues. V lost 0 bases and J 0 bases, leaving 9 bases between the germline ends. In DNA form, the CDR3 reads TGTGCCTGGAGTGTACGGGGCATTAGCAATCAGCCCCAGCATTTT. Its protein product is CAWSVRGISNQPQHF.

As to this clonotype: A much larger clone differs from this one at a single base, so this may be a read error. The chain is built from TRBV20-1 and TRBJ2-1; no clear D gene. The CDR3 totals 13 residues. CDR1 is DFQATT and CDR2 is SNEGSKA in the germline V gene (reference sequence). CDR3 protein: CIARDPIYNEQFF. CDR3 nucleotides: TGCATTGCTAGAGATCCAATCTACAATGAGCAGTTCTTC.

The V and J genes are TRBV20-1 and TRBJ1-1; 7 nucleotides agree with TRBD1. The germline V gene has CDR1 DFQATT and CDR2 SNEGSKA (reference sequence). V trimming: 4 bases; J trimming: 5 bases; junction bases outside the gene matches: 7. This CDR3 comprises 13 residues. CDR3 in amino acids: CSATRGARTEAFF. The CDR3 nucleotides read TGCAGTGCTACCAGGGGGGCGCGGACTGAAGCTTTCTTT.

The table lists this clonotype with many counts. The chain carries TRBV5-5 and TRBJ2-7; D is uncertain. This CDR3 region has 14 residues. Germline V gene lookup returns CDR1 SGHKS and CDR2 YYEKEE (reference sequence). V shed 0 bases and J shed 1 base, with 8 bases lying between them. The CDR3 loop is CASSLVSSSYEQYF. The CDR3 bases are TGTGCCAGCAGCTTGGTTTCTTCGTCCTACGAGCAGTACTTC.

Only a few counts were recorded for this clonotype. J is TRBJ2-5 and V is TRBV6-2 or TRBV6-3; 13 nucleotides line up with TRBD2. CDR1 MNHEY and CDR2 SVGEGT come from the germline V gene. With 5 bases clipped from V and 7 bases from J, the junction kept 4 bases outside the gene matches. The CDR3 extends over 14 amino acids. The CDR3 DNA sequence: TGTGCCAGCAGTGGGACTAGCGGGATGGGGACCCAGTACTTC. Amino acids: CASSGTSGMGTQYF.

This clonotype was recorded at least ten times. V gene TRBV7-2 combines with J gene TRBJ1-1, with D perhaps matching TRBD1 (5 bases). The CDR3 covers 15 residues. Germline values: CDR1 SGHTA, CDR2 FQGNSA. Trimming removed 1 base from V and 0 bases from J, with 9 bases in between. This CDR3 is CASSLGGGMNTEAFF. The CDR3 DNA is TGTGCCAGCAGCTTAGGGGGCGGGATGAACACTGAAGCTTTCTTT. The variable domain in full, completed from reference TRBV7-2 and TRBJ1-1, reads GAGVSQSPSNKVTEKGKDVELRCDPISGHTALYWYRQSLGQGLEFLIYFQGNSAPDKSGLPSDRFSAERTGGSVSTLTIQRTQQEDSAVYLCASSLGGGMNTEAFFGQGTRLTVV.

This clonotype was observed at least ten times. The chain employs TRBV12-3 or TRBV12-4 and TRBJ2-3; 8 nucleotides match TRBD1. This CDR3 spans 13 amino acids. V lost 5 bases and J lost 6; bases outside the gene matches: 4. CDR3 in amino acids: CASSGQGGDTQYF. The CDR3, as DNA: TGTGCCAGCAGTGGACAGGGTGGGGATACGCAGTATTTT.

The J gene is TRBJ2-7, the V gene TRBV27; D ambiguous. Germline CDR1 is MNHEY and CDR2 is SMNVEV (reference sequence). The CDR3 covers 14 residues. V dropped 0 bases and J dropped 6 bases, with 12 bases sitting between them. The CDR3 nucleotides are TGTGCCAGCAGTTTATCGAGCTCCCTAAGCGAGCAGTACTTC. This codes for CASSLSSSLSEQYF.